This note documents a single TCR beta chain sequence. What antigen it recognizes has not been identified. The record has no base qualities; no much larger clone is one base away. The record originates from a study of Ad26.COV2.S vaccination and SARS-CoV-2 variants (dated by TCRdb to about 2021). Broadly, across the study: Vaccine-arm donors came from COV1001, a multicentre, randomized, double-blind, placebo-controlled phase I-IIa trial of Ad26.COV2.S in healthy adults. Ad26.COV2.S was given intramuscularly at 5x10^10 or 1x10^11 viral particles, as a single shot or as two shots 56 days apart. Trial participants were randomized into five groups of five, in which low-dose or high-dose Ad26.COV2.S was given once or twice, or placebo was given on both occasions. Investigators did not know the trial group allocation while performing experiments and assessing outcomes. A total of 32 samples were included in the TCR-sequenced set, comprising around 19 Ad26.COV2.S vaccine recipients, 5 placebo recipients and 8 SARS-CoV-2 convalescent individuals. TCRbeta repertoire sequencing was used to assess the specificity and breadth of SARS-CoV-2-reactive T cell receptors after Ad26.COV2.S vaccination. Overall study results and their limits: It was noted by the authors that total T cell responses may have been underestimated by the TCR breadth and depth analyses. After vaccination, substantial breadth of spike-specific CD8+ and CD4+ T cell responses was reported. Vaccine and placebo recipients had comparable non-spike TCR breadth, which fits with the vaccine containing only spike. Comparing responses between vaccine doses or regimens was not something the study was powered to do. Higher spike-specific TCR breadth was observed in Ad26.COV2.S recipients than in placebo recipients (P = 0.0014).

The CDR3, cysteine through phenylalanine, is 16 amino acids long. The read is trimmed to its CDR3 DNA, 48 bases read in frame from base 1. Deletion took 2 bases off V and 0 bases off J, with a span of 11 bases between the germline ends. From the germline V gene, CDR1 is SNHLY and CDR2 is FYNNEI. The sample's treatment or condition label, in plain terms: roughly 18 received Ad26.COV2.S at low or high dose, single or two shots; roughly five received placebo; per-sample allocation not given. For vaccine and placebo recipients, repertoires were sequenced using samples collected on day 63 after the first injection. Between 29 July and 7 August 2020, Cohort 1b enrolled about two dozen adults aged 18-55 years at one site in Boston, USA. Ad26.COV2.S consisted of a replication-incompetent adenovirus type 26 vector by which a prefusion-stabilized SARS-CoV-2 spike protein from the original Wuhan strain was expressed.

TCRbeta CDR3 regions were sequenced with the immunoSEQ Assay. After extraction, genomic DNA underwent amplification by bias-controlled multiplex PCR, followed by high-throughput sequencing. On the authors' methods: To quantify the absolute abundance of every unique TCRbeta CDR3 region, sequences were collapsed and filtered. T cell fraction was estimated by normalization of TCRbeta template counts to usable DNA, with usable DNA being measured through amplification of reference genes present in all nucleated cells. Repertoire TCRs were annotated as SARS-CoV-2-specific when V gene, CDR3 amino acid sequence and J gene were exactly matched to a known reactive TCR set. The reference SARS-CoV-2 TCR set came from MIRA and was filtered for enrichment in COVID-19-positive ImmuneCODE repertoires, removing public or cross-reactive TCRs. Using the MIRA antigens, annotated TCRs were further analysed by specific ORF or by position within an ORF. Breadth was defined as the number of annotated unique rearrangements divided by the total number of unique productive rearrangements, and depth was defined as the summed frequency of the annotated unique rearrangements. Group comparisons of TCR breadth used two-sided Wilcoxon rank-sum tests. This is the immuneACCESS table as TCRdb keeps it, with only in-frame sequences that have V and J called. A part of the clones is gone; compared with another copy, unresolved V genes explain less than half, and the rest is unexplained. The DNA was the basis for D and trimming; V, J and clone size are from that table. In this sample the table shows hundreds of thousands of clones, 89% of which occur a single time. In total, the top ten clones hold approximately 1.5% of the sample.

The sequence was obtained from a person between 18 and 60 years old who received the Ad26.COV2.S COVID-19 vaccine or a placebo. Sequences were derived from peripheral blood, sampled in a trial of Ad26.COV2.S vaccine versus placebo. The V gene is TRBV2 and the J gene is TRBJ1-5; TRBD1 is a weak D gene call, 6 bases matching. The DNA is TGTGCCAGCAGTGAACGAACAGGGCTTAGCAATCAGCCCCAGCATTTT. Its protein is CASSERTGLSNQPQHF.